Below are 12 T cell receptor beta chains sequenced from a single sample in a study of blood T cell repertoires in COVID-19. The data were produced by immunoSEQ multiplex PCR, yet TCRdb's version contains in-frame clones alone and is incomplete. The sample yields 150,000 to 200,000 clones, about 83% seen once. The sequencing input was PBMCs or T cells enriched from blood (not recorded which). These receptor sequences come from a woman aged 25 to 39 who had been exposed to COVID-19.

This sequence joins TRBV4-3 and TRBJ1-1; D is unclear. Germline CDR1 reads LGHNA; CDR2 reads YSLEER. The V and J ends lost 2 bases and 3 bases respectively, with 13 bases between them. CDR3 size: 15 residues. CDR3 region: CASSQFLGRYTEAFF. CDR3 nucleotides: TGCGCCAGCAGCCAATTCCTGGGGAGATACACTGAAGCTTTCTTT.

V is TRBV5-1 and J is TRBJ1-1; 9 bases match TRBD1. V trimming: 4 bases; J trimming: 7 bases; junction bases outside the gene matches: 14. This CDR3 contains 16 residues. The germline CDR1 and CDR2 sequences are SGHRS and YFSETQ. The CDR3 sequence: CASSRQQWDRVVEAFF. CDR3 nucleotides: TGCGCCAGCAGCCGTCAACAGTGGGACAGGGTGGTTGAAGCTTTCTTT. Complete variable domain (other parts from reference TRBV5-1 and TRBJ1-1): KAGVTQTPRYLIKTRGQQVTLSCSPISGHRSVSWYQQTPGQGLQFLFEYFSETQRNKGNFPGRFSGRQFSNSRSEMNVSTLELGDSALYLCASSRQQWDRVVEAFFGQGTRLTVV.

This chain uses TRBV25-1 with TRBJ1-6; the D gene is possibly TRBD1 (5 bases). Per germline, CDR1 MGHDK and CDR2 SYGVNS. V was trimmed by 1 base and J by 14 bases, leaving 12 bases between them. The CDR3 contains 13 residues. In DNA, the CDR3 is TGTGCCAGCAGTGAATTGGGGGGTCGGGCCCTCCACTTT. Translation gives CASSELGGRALHF.

CDR3 sequence (DNA): TGTGCCAGCAGCTCCACGAGAGCCAATGAGCAGTTCTTC. It encodes CASSSTRANEQFF. The rearrangement joins TRBV9 to TRBJ2-1, with no clear D. The V gene lost 4 bases and the J gene lost 6 bases, with 11 bases spanning the gap. Germline CDR1 reads SGDLS; CDR2 reads YYNGEE. This CDR3 region has 13 residues.

This chain's CDR3 is CASSEGWGVKAQHF. CDR3 in DNA: TGTGCCAGCAGTGAAGGGTGGGGAGTCAAGGCCCAGCATTTT. V gene TRBV2 combines with J gene TRBJ1-5; no clear D gene. Trimming removed 1 base at V and 11 bases at J, with 15 bases between. Germline loops: CDR1 SNHLY, CDR2 FYNNEI. This CDR3 has 14 amino acids.

This rearrangement joins TRBV7-9 to TRBJ1-6, with no clear D. Germline CDR1 and CDR2: SEHNR and FQNEAQ (reference sequence). CDR3 length: 12 amino acids. V lost 6 bases and J lost 10, with 10 bases in between. This CDR3 is CASRGGDSPLHF. The CDR3 nucleotides are TGTGCCAGCAGAGGAGGTGACTCACCCCTCCACTTT. Full variable domain (missing parts from reference TRBV7-9 and TRBJ1-6): DTGVSQNPRHKITKRGQNVTFRCDPISEHNRLYWYRQTLGQGPEFLTYFQNEAQLEKSRLLSDRFSAERPKGSFSTLEIQRTEQGDSAMYLCASRGGDSPLHFGNGTRLTVT.

On this clone itself: One junction end does not reproduce the germline sequence, and a read error may be involved. Distinct nucleotide sequences in the sample also encode this CDR3. This chain uses TRBV10-1 with TRBJ2-1; 10 nucleotides agree with TRBD2. Germline-derived CDR1 and CDR2 are WNHNN and SYGVQD (reference sequence). This CDR3 is 16 amino acids long. The CDR3 reads CASSEYRTSGYNEQFF. In nucleotides, the CDR3 is TGCGCCAGCAGTGAGTATCGGACTAGCGGCTACAATGAGCAATTCTTC.

The rearrangement links TRBV7-2 to TRBJ1-3; tentative D call: TRBD1 (6 bases). Germline CDR1 SGHTA, CDR2 FQGNSA. This CDR3 contains 16 residues. The V and J ends lost 5 bases and 0 bases respectively, with 14 bases between them. DNA of the CDR3: TGTGCCAGCAGCCGTAAGTGGACAGTCTCTGGAAACACCATATATTTT. Encoded protein: CASSRKWTVSGNTIYF.

The genes are TRBV3-1 (or the pseudogene TRBV3-2) and TRBJ2-6, with 12 positions matching TRBD1. V shed 3 bases and J 1 base; nucleotides not matched to a gene: 4. The CDR3 has 18 residues. Germline assignment: CDR1 LGHDT and CDR2 YNNKEL (reference sequence). CDR3 residues: CASSQSGQGASGANVLTF. CDR3 DNA: TGTGCCAGCAGCCAGTCGGGACAGGGGGCGTCTGGGGCCAACGTCCTGACTTTC.

The chain is built from TRBV12-3 or TRBV12-4 and TRBJ1-1; perhaps TRBD1 as D (5 bases). The CDR3 contains 12 residues. The V and J ends lost 10 bases and 7 bases respectively, with 16 bases between them. The CDR3 sequence: CANLNDRREAFF. The DNA of the CDR3 is TGTGCCAACTTAAATGACAGACGTGAAGCTTTCTTT.

V gene TRBV4-3 combines with J gene TRBJ1-2; the D is unclear. CDR1 and CDR2 from the germline V gene are LGHNA and YSLEER. CDR3 size: 14 residues. V lost 0 bases to trimming and J lost 4 bases, with 9 bases between them. CDR3 protein: CASSQDGQVYGYTF. The CDR3 DNA reads TGCGCCAGCAGCCAAGATGGGCAGGTCTATGGCTACACCTTC.

The chain has TRBV20-1 and TRBJ2-7; D is unresolved. This CDR3 has 10 amino acids. Trimming cost V 7 bases and J 4 bases, with 8 bases left between them. Per the germline V gene, CDR1 is DFQATT and CDR2 is SNEGSKA (reference sequence). The CDR3 reads CSVGSYEQYF. DNA for the CDR3: TGCAGTGTCGGGTCGTACGAGCAGTACTTC.